This TCR beta chain comes out of a study of post-analysis software for immune sequencing data (dated by TCRdb to between 2014 and 2016). About the full investigation: Recorded disease courses included relapsing-remitting, secondary progressive and progressive-relapsing multiple sclerosis, with some patients lacking subtype annotation. A subset of samples was prepared in parallel using single-end sample barcoding, then pooled and co-amplified after Illumina adapter ligation. The patient repertoires were compared against about a dozen previously published healthy control repertoires obtained from donors aged about 6 to 28 years.

Libraries were constructed by PCR. The instrument was an Illumina HiSeq 2500. Unique molecular identifiers were incorporated into TCR beta cDNA libraries to reduce PCR and sequencing biases. Per 1 to 10 million input T cells, approximately 500,000 cDNA molecules were obtained, such that each molecule approximated one T cell. The same protocol used for the earlier healthy control dataset was applied to prepare and sequence the patient libraries. Within a given batch, samples were prepared together, multiplexed and sequenced on the same HiSeq lane. In the authors' own workflow: Raw barcoded reads were processed with MIGEC, and single-read molecular identifier groups were discarded before consensus assembly and CDR3 extraction. Clonotype tables were post-analysed with VDJtools, normalizing diversity by down-sampling all datasets to the smallest sample size. Repertoire overlap clustering matched CDR3 amino acid but not nucleotide sequences to correct batch-related cross-sample contamination. In-frame beta chains were kept once TCRdb had trimmed the public reads at Q25 with fastp and called clones with MiXCR. All rows with the same CDR3 protein become a single entry with the most common DNA and genes. The V and J calls reflect TCRdb's pipeline rather than the authors' work. The sample data list around 500,000 distinct CDR3 sequences, and around 31% of these were observed just once. Of the sample, about 6% falls within the top ten clones.

CDR1 and CDR2 (SGHRS, YFSETQ) derive from the germline V gene. The CDR3 starts with the cysteine, ends with the phenylalanine, and has 14 residues. Kept here is only the CDR3 DNA, which spans 42 bases and is read in frame from base 1. At the junction V is shortened by 0 bases and J by 6 bases, with 11 bases in between. The investigation overall reported the following: The control group was slightly older than the multiple sclerosis patient group. When samples were clustered directly using the F measure, samples prepared in the same batch co-clustered strongly, which prompted a batch-effect correction. Significantly higher frequencies in patients than in controls were found for five TRBV segments, including TRBV5-6, TRBV5-1 and TRBV20-1. Compared with controls, multiple sclerosis patients had significantly lower normalized Chao1 diversity, a finding suggesting substantial peripheral T-cell clonal expansion.

To demonstrate the VDJtools post-analysis software, the study profiled TCR beta repertoires from the peripheral blood of 10 to 15 young patients with multiple sclerosis. Multiple sclerosis patients were children and adolescents aged about 6 to 16 years. This clonotype has a handful of counts. No antigen is known for it. No base quality information exists; no much larger clone differs at one position. The receptor comes from a girl under 18 with multiple sclerosis. The chain uses TRBV5-1 and TRBJ2-3; no confident D gene assignment can be made. Sequencing input: blood. The CDR3 sequence is CASSLGVVGDTQYF. The nucleotide sequence is TGCGCCAGCAGCTTGGGTGTTGTTGGGGATACGCAGTATTTT.